One and the same sample provided the 25 T cell receptor beta chains below, sequenced in a study of tumor and adjacent non-tumor tissue in lung cancer. RNA was extracted from bulk tissue without any cell sorting. A modified ARM-PCR protocol with three rounds of nested PCR amplified TCRbeta. Each CDR3 protein gets one entry after TCRdb re-called the multiplex PCR reads with MiXCR. The table includes about 200,000 distinct CDR3 sequences, 70% to 75% detected once. The specimen sequenced was lung tumor tissue. Source of these receptors: a man between 60 and 70 years old with non-small cell lung cancer.

Concerning this clonotype itself: An end of the junction differs from the germline gene, which may be a read error. The V call is TRBV11-3, the J call TRBJ2-6; weak D call: TRBD1 (5 bases). Germline V lookup: CDR1 SGHNT, CDR2 YENEEA. This CDR3 has 16 residues. CDR3 region: CASSLESSAGASVLTF. The CDR3 region has the DNA TGTGCCAGTAGCTTAGAATCCAGCGCTGGGGCCAGCGTCCTGACTTTC.

The rearrangement links TRBV12-5 to TRBJ2-7, with D possibly TRBD1 on 6 matching bases. The CDR3 is made up of 12 amino acids. The V gene's germline CDR1 is LGHNT and CDR2 FRNRAP. V dropped 6 bases and J dropped 7 bases, with 13 bases sitting between them. CDR3 sequence reads: CASGHTGSEQYF. The CDR3 DNA is TGTGCTAGTGGACATACAGGGAGTGAGCAGTACTTC. The variable domain in full, with the rest retrieved from reference TRBV12-5 and TRBJ2-7, is DARVTQTPRHKVTEMGQEVTMRCQPILGHNTVFWYRQTMMQGLELLAYFRNRAPLDDSGMPKDRFSAEMPDATLATLKIQPSEPRDSAVYFCASGHTGSEQYFGPGTRLTVT.

This rearrangement joins TRBV4-2 to TRBJ2-5, with D possibly being TRBD1 (5 bases). The CDR3 extends over 16 amino acids. V shed 1 base and J shed 4 bases, with 16 bases lying between them. Germline CDR1 LGHNA, CDR2 YNFKEQ. CDR3 nucleotides: TGTGCCAGCAGCCAAGTGGGGTCGATCCAGGGAGAGACCCAGTACTTC. It yields the protein CASSQVGSIQGETQYF.

V and J are TRBV6-1 and TRBJ2-7, with 7 positions matching TRBD2. V lost 7 bases to trimming and J lost 6 bases; unmatched junction nucleotides: 12. CDR3 length: 14 residues. The germline V gene has CDR1 MNHNS and CDR2 SASEGT. The CDR3 is CASKRDAPPFEQYF. As DNA, the CDR3 is TGTGCCAGCAAGCGGGACGCTCCGCCCTTCGAGCAGTACTTC.

By sample fraction, this clonotype is medium-sized (0.01 to 0.1%). CDR3 protein: CASSYSLGVTEAFF. The CDR3 DNA sequence: TGTGCCAGCAGTTACTCGCTAGGGGTCACTGAAGCTTTCTTT. V is TRBV6-5 and J is TRBJ1-1; maybe TRBD1 (5 bases). The CDR3 runs to 14 residues. Trimming pared 0 bases from V and 4 bases from J, leaving 9 bases between. CDR1 is MNHEY and CDR2 is SVGAGI in the germline V gene.

Details on this clonotype: The CDR3 ends on some other residue instead of the conserved phenylalanine or tryptophan, so this is likely a read error. This chain connects TRBV28 to TRBJ2-7, with a weak D call TRBD2 (6 bases). Trimming removed 6 bases from V and 0 bases from J, with 12 bases in between. This CDR3 region has 14 residues. Germline V gives CDR1 MDHEN, CDR2 SYDVKM. CDR3 in amino acids: CASRLAGVSYEQYI. CDR3 DNA sequence: TGTGCCAGCAGACTAGCCGGAGTCTCCTACGAGCAGTACATC.

Remarks on this clonotype: Mismatch with germline at one junction end may stem from a read error. CDR3 region: CACSIREGTETFF. DNA for the CDR3: TGTGCCTGCAGCATCAGGGAAGGCACTGAAACTTTCTTT. The chain couples TRBV7-9 to TRBJ1-1; D perhaps matches TRBD1 (5 bases). There are 13 residues in the CDR3. Germline V gene lookup returns CDR1 SEHNR and CDR2 FQNEAQ (reference sequence).

On this clonotype: Without the conserved terminal phenylalanine or tryptophan, this CDR3 likely stems from a read error. The rearrangement uses TRBV20-1 and TRBJ2-1, with 8 nucleotides matching TRBD2. The CDR3 is 15 residues long. V was clipped by 8 bases and J by 4 bases; unmatched bases: 13. CDR1 and CDR2 (germline): DFQATT, SNEGSKA (reference sequence). CDR3 nucleotide sequence: TGCAGTACCCCCCGGGCGGGGGGACTTTACAATGAGCAGTTCTCC. As protein: CSTPRAGGLYNEQFS.

A remark on this clonotype: Because the CDR3's place on the DNA is in doubt, the DNA is left out and the CDR3 is given as listed by TCRdb. The rearrangement links TRBV20-1 to TRBJ2-7; TRBD2, as called in the table, went unchecked against the DNA. CDR1 DFQATT and CDR2 SNEGSKA come from the germline V gene (reference sequence). The CDR3 is 14 amino acids long, termini counted. This CDR3 is CSTVAGGSPYEQYF.

This clonotype was counted a single time. The chain couples TRBV5-1 to TRBJ1-1, with D unresolved. Trimming shortened V by 3 bases and J by 2 bases, and 11 bases separated the two germline ends. This CDR3 spans 14 amino acids. Germline CDR1 is SGHRS and CDR2 is YFSETQ. CDR3 DNA: TGCGCCAGCAGCTGGACTACAGTCAACACTGAAGCTTTCTTT. Its protein is CASSWTTVNTEAFF.

This clonotype is medium-sized (0.01 to 0.1%) within its sample. The rearrangement links TRBV11-2 to TRBJ2-5; D possibly matches TRBD1 or TRBD2 (7 bases each). The germline CDR1 and CDR2 sequences are SGHAT and FQNNGV. V lost 6 bases and J 3 bases, leaving 14 bases between the germline ends. The CDR3 spans 14 residues. CDR3 sequence (DNA): TGTGCCAGCAGTTGGGGAGGGGGCGAAGAGACCCAGTACTTC. It codes for CASSWGGGEETQYF.

This clonotype was observed once. The chain is built from TRBV7-9 and TRBJ2-7, with D hard to call. Trimming removed 5 bases at V and 3 bases at J, with 17 bases between. This CDR3 is 15 amino acids long. Germline CDR1 reads SEHNR; CDR2 reads FQNEAQ (reference sequence). CDR3 loop: CASSALEAADYEQYF. In nucleotides, the CDR3 is TGTGCCAGCAGCGCCCTTGAGGCGGCTGACTACGAGCAGTACTTC.

The sample holds a few counts of this clonotype. The gene calls are TRBV28 and TRBJ2-2; D uncertain. Looked up from germline, CDR1 is MDHEN and CDR2 is SYDVKM. Trimming removed 5 bases at V and 6 bases at J, with 13 bases between. The CDR3 totals 14 residues. This chain's CDR3 is CASSRPVISGELFF. CDR3 coding DNA: TGTGCCAGCAGTCGTCCGGTAATTTCCGGGGAGCTGTTTTTT.

Regarding this clonotype: The junction shows a germline mismatch at one end, possibly a read error. V gene TRBV20-1 combines with J gene TRBJ2-7, with a tentative D call TRBD1 (6 bases). Germline V CDR1 and CDR2: DFQATT, SNEGSKA (reference sequence). CDR3 length: 11 amino acids. CDR3 in DNA: TGCAGTGCTCCTACAGGGCTCGAGCAGTATTTC. It specifies CSAPTGLEQYF.

With regard to this clonotype: An end of the junction does not agree with germline; a read error may underlie this. The chain has TRBV6-5 and TRBJ2-7, with D perhaps matching TRBD1 or TRBD2 (5 bases each). CDR1 is MNHEY, CDR2 SVGAGI, per germline. The CDR3 covers 14 residues. CDR3 residues: CVSSYGTTFYEEYF. The CDR3 nucleotides are TGTGTCAGCAGTTACGGGACGACCTTTTACGAGGAGTACTTC.

V is TRBV5-6 and J is TRBJ2-1; D is unclear. The length of the CDR3 is 15 residues. Deletions cut 0 bases from V and 6 bases from J, with 13 bases between. Germline V gene data show CDR1 as SGHDT and CDR2 as YYEEEE. CDR3: CASSLAALPINEQFF. The CDR3 DNA follows: TGTGCCAGCAGCTTGGCCGCCCTTCCGATCAATGAGCAGTTCTTC.

The chain employs TRBV20-1 and TRBJ2-7; TRBD2 matches 8 bases. The CDR3 extends over 13 amino acids. Trimming cost V 3 bases and J 6 bases; bases outside gene matches: 7. The germline gives CDR1 DFQATT, CDR2 SNEGSKA (reference sequence). The CDR3 sequence is CSARSPAGAEQYF. As DNA, the CDR3 is TGCAGTGCTAGGAGCCCAGCGGGAGCCGAGCAGTACTTC.

Concerning this clonotype itself: This may stem from a read error, because a much larger clone lies one nucleotide away. The rearrangement uses TRBV4-3 and TRBJ2-3, with D possibly matching TRBD2 (5 bases). The CDR3 spans 16 residues. The V and J ends lost 1 base and 2 bases respectively, with 13 bases between them. Germline V CDR1 and CDR2: LGHNA, YSLEER. The CDR3 here is CASSQAAASDTDTQYF. The CDR3 DNA follows: TGCGCCAGCAGCCAAGCAGCGGCCTCCGACACAGATACGCAGTATTTT.

Note on this clonotype: One base away lies a much larger clone, so this may be a sequencing read error. This CDR3 is CSMGLAGASEQFF. The CDR3 coding sequence is TGCAGCATGGGGCTAGCGGGAGCGAGTGAGCAGTTCTTC. The chain couples TRBV29-1 to TRBJ2-1, with 10 bases that match TRBD2. CDR1 SQVTM and CDR2 ANQGSEA come from the germline V gene. V gave up 8 bases and J gave up 9 bases; unmatched junction bases: 10. The CDR3 length is 13 residues.

With respect to this clonotype: One junction end disagrees with the germline gene, perhaps due to a read error. The V gene is TRBV11-1, the J gene TRBJ2-1; TRBD2 matches at 16 bases. The CDR3 covers 16 residues. The germline gives CDR1 SGHAT, CDR2 FQDESV (reference sequence). For the CDR3, the DNA is TGTGCCAGCAGCGGGACTAGCGGGGGGGCTTGTAATGAGAAGTTCTTC. Protein product: CASSGTSGGACNEKFF.

Concerning this clonotype itself: The germline gene is not matched at one end of the junction; a read error may be the cause. The chain carries TRBV4-2 and TRBJ2-4; D is perhaps TRBD2 (6 bases). Germline-derived CDR1 and CDR2 are LGHNA and YNFKEQ. The length of the CDR3 is 18 residues. The CDR3 protein is CASSQELAQLLAKIIQYF. The CDR3 DNA sequence: TGTGCCAGCAGCCAAGAACTAGCTCAACTACTAGCCAAAATCATTCAGTACTTC.

The chain has TRBV5-1 and TRBJ2-3; 8 positions agree with TRBD1. Per germline, CDR1 SGHRS and CDR2 YFSETQ. V was pared by 6 bases and J by 0 bases, with 6 bases of the junction left unmatched. The CDR3 totals 15 residues. CDR3 coding DNA: TGCGCCAGCAACCGGGACAGGCAGAGCACAGATACGCAGTATTTT. Translation gives CASNRDRQSTDTQYF.

In regard to this clonotype: One junction end disagrees with the germline gene, perhaps due to a read error. V and J are TRBV11-2 and TRBJ2-7; no definite D call. The germline V gene has CDR1 SGHAT and CDR2 FQNNGV. The CDR3 is made up of 12 amino acids. Here the CDR3 reads CASSPTFGEQYF. CDR3 DNA: TGCGCCAGCAGCCCCACCTTCGGCGAGCAGTACTTC.

A remark on this clonotype: Relative to the germline gene, one junction end is altered; a read error may explain this. J is TRBJ2-3 and V is TRBV5-4, with 10 bases matching TRBD2. Germline loops: CDR1 SGHNT, CDR2 YYREEE (reference sequence). The CDR3 extends over 16 amino acids. The CDR3 is CTSSTGAGGVADTQYF. DNA for the CDR3: TGTACCAGCAGCACAGGAGCGGGGGGGGTCGCAGATACGCAGTATTTT.

For this clonotype: Given a much more abundant clone one base away, this may be a read error. The CDR3 spells CSARDRAGTPQETQYF. The CDR3 nucleotides read TGCAGTGCTAGAGATCGGGCAGGGACGCCCCAAGAGACCCAGTACTTC. The genes are TRBV20-1 and TRBJ2-5, with D perhaps given as TRBD1 or TRBD2 (5 bases each). The CDR3 is 16 amino acids. V shed 0 bases and J shed 1 base, with 15 bases lying between them. Germline CDR1 is DFQATT and CDR2 is SNEGSKA (reference sequence).